The table lists the clone carrying this T cell receptor beta chain with a count of one. Original processing methods: Estimation of nucleated cell counts was performed using reference gene primer amplification. Data came from immunoSEQ multiplex PCR; TCRdb stores just in-frame clones and leaves some out. V and J calls and clone size are copied from that table; D and trimming were computed from the DNA. The sample has 110,000 or so clones; 85% are singletons. The entry originates in a study of blood T cell repertoires in COVID-19. Overall study: Researchers got acute and convalescent COVID-19 samples from the United States, Italy and Spain. The cDNA or gDNA used as material had been derived from T cells, B-cell-depleted T cells, or PBMCs.

The V gene's germline CDR1 is MNHEY and CDR2 SVGAGI. The CDR3 has 14 residues. Germline trimming cut 5 bases from V and 4 bases from J; bases unmatched to any gene: 4. This TCR was sampled from a man aged 50 to 60 with acute or convalescent COVID-19. The V and J genes are TRBV6-5 and TRBJ1-3, with 8 nucleotides matching TRBD1. Sequenced input: peripheral blood. The DNA of the CDR3 is TGTGCCAGCAGTAGACAGGGGTCCGGAAACACCATATATTTT. This gives the protein CASSRQGSGNTIYF.